This passage covers 12 T cell receptor beta chains from one sample sequenced in a study of blood T cells in healthy people across ages. For the second PCR, which ran for roughly 6 to 11 cycles, a sample-barcoded 5' primer and a J-beta primer mix were used. TCRdb independently ran MiXCR on the 5' RACE reads; one entry per CDR3 protein. The sample includes around 800,000 distinct CDR3 sequences, about 48% of them seen just once. Sequenced input: blood. All receptors come from a man older than 75 in good health.

The chain links TRBV2 to TRBJ2-7; 13 nucleotides line up with TRBD2. Unmatched junction bases numbered 6, after V lost 3 bases and J lost 7 bases. The CDR3 has 15 amino acids. CDR1 is SNHLY and CDR2 is FYNNEI in the germline V gene. The CDR3 loop is CASSEGTSGVNEQYF. The CDR3 bases are TGTGCCAGCAGTGAGGGGACTAGCGGGGTCAATGAGCAGTACTTC.

This sequence joins TRBV28 and TRBJ2-7; D remains unclear. Germline loops: CDR1 MDHEN, CDR2 SYDVKM. The CDR3 has 13 residues. Trimming left V 6 bases short and J 6 bases short, with 15 bases between. The CDR3 loop is CASRAPGACEQYF. CDR3 in DNA: TGTGCCAGCAGAGCCCCTGGTGCGTGCGAGCAGTACTTC.

This clonotype was detected only once. This chain links TRBV2 with TRBJ2-1; no firm D call. The ends were cut back, 2 bases at V and 0 bases at J, with 11 bases in the middle. Germline loops: CDR1 SNHLY, CDR2 FYNNEI. The CDR3 totals 16 residues. The CDR3: CASSEQGIGSYNEQFF. DNA for the CDR3: TGTGCCAGCAGTGAACAAGGGATTGGCTCCTACAATGAGCAGTTCTTC.

The genes are TRBV27 and TRBJ2-5; 7 bases map to TRBD1. The end of the DNA aligns better with TRBJ2-7, so the J call may be wrong. CDR3 size: 16 residues. Germline loops: CDR1 MNHEY, CDR2 SMNVEV (reference sequence). CDR3 DNA sequence: TGTGCCAGCAGTCGCTTTACGGCAGGGGGATTATACGAGCAGTACTTC. Translated, it gives CASSRFTAGGLYEQYF.

The chain employs TRBV10-3 and TRBJ1-4, with D uncertain. The ends were cut back, 5 bases at V and 0 bases at J, with 7 bases in the middle. The germline gives CDR1 ENHRY, CDR2 SYGVKD. The CDR3 is made up of 14 amino acids. This CDR3 reads CAISMGATNEKLFF. The CDR3 DNA sequence: TGTGCCATCAGTATGGGTGCAACTAATGAAAAACTGTTTTTT.

This clonotype was counted a single time. This sequence joins TRBV7-9 and TRBJ1-5; D is ambiguous. Trimming took 5 bases from V and 1 from J, leaving 15 bases between them. The CDR3 totals 16 residues. Germline lookup yields CDR1 SEHNR and CDR2 FQNEAQ (reference sequence). The DNA of the CDR3 is TGTGCCAGCAGCCTCCGGGCGGAGGGAAGCAATCAGCCCCAGCATTTT. Encoded protein: CASSLRAEGSNQPQHF.

The chain couples TRBV27 to TRBJ2-5; D perhaps matches TRBD2 (6 bases). Germline V lookup: CDR1 MNHEY, CDR2 SMNVEV (reference sequence). Trimming cost V 3 bases and J 5 bases, with 10 bases left between them. The length of the CDR3 is 13 residues. The CDR3 region has the DNA TGTGCCAGCAGTTTCGGGAGCCCGGAGACCCAGTACTTC. This sequence encodes CASSFGSPETQYF.

The gene calls are TRBV11-3 and TRBJ2-3; tentatively, D is TRBD2 (5 bases). The germline V gene has CDR1 SGHNT and CDR2 YENEEA. The CDR3 totals 15 residues. V shed 2 bases and J shed 6 bases, with 15 bases lying between them. The CDR3 loop reads CASSLSQPGSDTQYF. The CDR3 DNA follows: TGTGCCAGCAGCTTATCCCAGCCGGGATCGGATACGCAGTATTTT.

In this sample, this clonotype turned up a few times. V and J are TRBV12-3 or TRBV12-4 and TRBJ1-2; a possible D gene is TRBD1 (6 bases). Trimming removed 6 bases from V and 2 bases from J, with 13 bases in between. This CDR3 spans 14 amino acids. CDR3 sequence reads: CASSLGALNYGYTF. The CDR3 DNA follows: TGTGCCAGCAGCTTGGGGGCGTTGAACTATGGCTACACCTTC.

This chain links TRBV20-1 with TRBJ1-5; D is undetermined. This CDR3 contains 13 residues. The germline V gene encodes CDR1 DFQATT and CDR2 SNEGSKA (reference sequence). The V end lost 0 bases, the J end lost 9 bases, and 12 bases lay between the germline ends. CDR3 loop: CSARDRAARPQHF. For the CDR3, the DNA is TGCAGTGCTAGAGATCGGGCCGCAAGGCCCCAGCATTTT.

This clonotype was seen more than once but under ten times. The gene calls are TRBV3-1 and TRBJ2-1, with D tentatively TRBD2 (5 bases). CDR3 length equals 15 residues. Trimming stripped 1 base from V and 7 bases from J, with 14 bases between. From germline, CDR1 is LGHDT and CDR2 YNNKEL (reference sequence). For the CDR3, the DNA is TGTGCCAGCAGCCAAGGGGGTAGCGTAGTGAATGAGCAGTTCTTC. This sequence encodes CASSQGGSVVNEQFF.

This clonotype was seen a handful of times. The genes are TRBV6-5 and TRBJ2-6, with D maybe TRBD1 (6 bases). Germline CDR1 and CDR2: MNHEY and SVGAGI. This CDR3 has 15 residues. Trimming shortened V by 5 bases and J by 4 bases, and 12 bases separated the two germline ends. CDR3 nucleotide sequence: TGTGCCAGCAGTGTCAGGGGCGCAGGGGCCAACGTCCTGACTTTC. Amino acid sequence: CASSVRGAGANVLTF.